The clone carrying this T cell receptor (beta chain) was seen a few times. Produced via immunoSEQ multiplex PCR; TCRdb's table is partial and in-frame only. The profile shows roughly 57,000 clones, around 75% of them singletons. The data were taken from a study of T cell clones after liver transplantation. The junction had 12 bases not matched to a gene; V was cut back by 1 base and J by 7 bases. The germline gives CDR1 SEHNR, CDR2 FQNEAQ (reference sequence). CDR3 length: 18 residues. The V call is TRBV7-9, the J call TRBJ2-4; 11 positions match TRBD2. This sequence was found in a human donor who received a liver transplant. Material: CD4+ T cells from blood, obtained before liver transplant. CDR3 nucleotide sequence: TGTGCCAGCAGCTTAGTAATGGCTAGCGGGGGGACTAAGAACATTCAGTACTTC. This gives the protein CASSLVMASGGTKNIQYF. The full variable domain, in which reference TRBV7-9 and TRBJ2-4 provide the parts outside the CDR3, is DTGVSQNPRHKITKRGQNVTFRCDPISEHNRLYWYRQTLGQGPEFLTYFQNEAQLEKSRLLSDRFSAERPKGSFSTLEIQRTEQGDSAMYLCASSLVMASGGTKNIQYFGAGTRLSVL.